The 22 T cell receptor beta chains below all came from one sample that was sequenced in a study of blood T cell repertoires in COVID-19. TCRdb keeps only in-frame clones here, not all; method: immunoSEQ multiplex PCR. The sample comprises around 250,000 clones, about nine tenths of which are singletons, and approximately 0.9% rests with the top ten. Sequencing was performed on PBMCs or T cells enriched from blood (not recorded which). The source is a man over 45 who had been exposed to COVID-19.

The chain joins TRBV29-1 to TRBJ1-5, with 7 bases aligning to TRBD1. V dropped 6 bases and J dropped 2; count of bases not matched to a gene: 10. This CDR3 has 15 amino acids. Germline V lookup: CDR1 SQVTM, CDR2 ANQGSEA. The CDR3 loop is CSVGDDREGNQPQHF. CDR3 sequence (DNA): TGCAGCGTAGGAGATGACAGGGAGGGCAATCAGCCCCAGCATTTT.

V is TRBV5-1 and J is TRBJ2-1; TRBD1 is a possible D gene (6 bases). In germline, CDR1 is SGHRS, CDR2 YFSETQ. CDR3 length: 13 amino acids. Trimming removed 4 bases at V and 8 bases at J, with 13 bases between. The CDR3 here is CASSLQGSDEQFF. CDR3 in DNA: TGCGCCAGCAGCCTACAGGGAAGCGATGAGCAGTTCTTC.

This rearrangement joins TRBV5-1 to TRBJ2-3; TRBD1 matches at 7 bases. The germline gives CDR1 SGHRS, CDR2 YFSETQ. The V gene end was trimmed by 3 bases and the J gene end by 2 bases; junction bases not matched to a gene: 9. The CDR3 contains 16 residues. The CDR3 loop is CASSSYETGYTDTQYF. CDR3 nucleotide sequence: TGCGCCAGCAGCTCTTATGAGACAGGGTACACAGATACGCAGTATTTT.

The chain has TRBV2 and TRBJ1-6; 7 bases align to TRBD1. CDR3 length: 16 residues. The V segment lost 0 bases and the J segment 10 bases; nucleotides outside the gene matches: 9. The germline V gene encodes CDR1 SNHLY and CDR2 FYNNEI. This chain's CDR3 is CASSEAPLRGISPLHF. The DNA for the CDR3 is TGTGCCAGCAGTGAAGCGCCTCTCAGGGGGATATCACCCCTCCACTTT.

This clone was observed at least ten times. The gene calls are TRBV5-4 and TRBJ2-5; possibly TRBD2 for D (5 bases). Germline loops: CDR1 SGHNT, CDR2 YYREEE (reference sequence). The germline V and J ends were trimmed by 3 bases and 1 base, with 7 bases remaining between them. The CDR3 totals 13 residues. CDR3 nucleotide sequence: TGTGCCAGCAGCTCCGGGATCCAAGAGACCCAGTACTTC. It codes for CASSSGIQETQYF. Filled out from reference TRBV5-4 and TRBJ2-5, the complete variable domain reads ETGVTQSPTHLIKTRGQQVTLRCSSQSGHNTVSWYQQALGQGPQFIFQYYREEENGRGNFPPRFSGLQFPNYSSELNVNALELDDSALYLCASSSGIQETQYFGPGTRLLVL.

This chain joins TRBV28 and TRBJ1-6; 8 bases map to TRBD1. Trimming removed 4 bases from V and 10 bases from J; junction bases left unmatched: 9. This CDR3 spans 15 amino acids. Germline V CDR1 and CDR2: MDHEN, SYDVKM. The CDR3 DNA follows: TGTGCCAGCAGTTCCTTGGACAGGGAGGGATCACCCCTCCACTTT. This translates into CASSSLDREGSPLHF.

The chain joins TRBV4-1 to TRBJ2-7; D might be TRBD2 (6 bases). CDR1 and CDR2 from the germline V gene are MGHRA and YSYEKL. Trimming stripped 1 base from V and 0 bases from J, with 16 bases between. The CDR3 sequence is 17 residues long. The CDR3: CASSQVQGGGSSYEQYF. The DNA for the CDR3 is TGCGCCAGCAGCCAAGTGCAGGGTGGGGGGAGCTCCTACGAGCAGTACTTC.

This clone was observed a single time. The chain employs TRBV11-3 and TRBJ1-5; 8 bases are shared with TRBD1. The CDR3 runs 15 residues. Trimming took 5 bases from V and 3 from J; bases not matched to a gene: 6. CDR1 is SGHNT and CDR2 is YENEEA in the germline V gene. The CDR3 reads CASSTDRDDNQPQHF. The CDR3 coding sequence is TGTGCCAGCAGCACGGACAGGGACGACAATCAGCCCCAGCATTTT.

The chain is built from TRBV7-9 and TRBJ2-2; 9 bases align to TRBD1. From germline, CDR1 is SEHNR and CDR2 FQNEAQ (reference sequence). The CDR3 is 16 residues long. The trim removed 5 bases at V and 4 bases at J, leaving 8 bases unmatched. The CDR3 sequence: CASSPIRTGATGELFF. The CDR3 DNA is TGTGCCAGCAGCCCAATCAGGACAGGGGCCACCGGGGAGCTGTTTTTT.

DNA for the CDR3: TGTGCCAGCTCACCTGACAGGGGAAGGGGCGGTTCGTACGAGCAGTACGTC. Its translation is CASSPDRGRGGSYEQYV. The V gene is TRBV18, the J gene TRBJ2-7; 8 bases are shared with TRBD1. In germline, CDR1 is KGHSH, CDR2 LQKENI. CDR3 length: 17 residues. Trimming cost V 3 bases and J 4 bases; bases outside gene matches: 14.

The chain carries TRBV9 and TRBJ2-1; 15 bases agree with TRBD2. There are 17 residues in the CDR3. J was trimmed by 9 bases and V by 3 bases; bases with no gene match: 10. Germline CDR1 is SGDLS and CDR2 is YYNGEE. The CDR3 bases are TGTGCCAGCAGCGCTATAGGGACTAGCGGGGGGTTGGTTGAGCAGTTCTTC. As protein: CASSAIGTSGGLVEQFF. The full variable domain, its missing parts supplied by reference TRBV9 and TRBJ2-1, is DSGVTQTPKHLITATGQRVTLRCSPRSGDLSVYWYQQSLDQGLQFLIQYYNGEERAKGNILERFSAQQFPDLHSELNLSSLELGDSALYFCASSAIGTSGGLVEQFFGPGTRLTVL.

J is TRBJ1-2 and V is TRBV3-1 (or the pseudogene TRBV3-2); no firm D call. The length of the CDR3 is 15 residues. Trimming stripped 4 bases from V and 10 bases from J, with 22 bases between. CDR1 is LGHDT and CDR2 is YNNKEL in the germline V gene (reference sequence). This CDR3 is CASSPIALEVTSYTF. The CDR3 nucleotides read TGTGCCAGCAGCCCGATAGCCCTGGAGGTCACCTCCTACACCTTC.

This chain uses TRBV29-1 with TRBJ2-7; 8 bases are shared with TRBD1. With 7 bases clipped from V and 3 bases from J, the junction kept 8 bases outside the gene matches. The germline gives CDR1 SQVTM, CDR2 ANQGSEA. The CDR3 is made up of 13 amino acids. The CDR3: CSAEDRVDYEQYF. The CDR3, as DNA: TGCAGCGCGGAGGACAGGGTCGACTACGAGCAGTACTTC.

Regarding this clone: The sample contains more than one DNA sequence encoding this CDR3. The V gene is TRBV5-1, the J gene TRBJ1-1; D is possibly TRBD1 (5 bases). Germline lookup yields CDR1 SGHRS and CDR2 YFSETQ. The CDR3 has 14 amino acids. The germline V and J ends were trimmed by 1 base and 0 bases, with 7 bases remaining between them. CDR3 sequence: CASSLTGLNTEAFF. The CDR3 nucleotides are TGCGCCAGCAGCTTGACAGGATTGAACACTGAAGCTTTCTTT.

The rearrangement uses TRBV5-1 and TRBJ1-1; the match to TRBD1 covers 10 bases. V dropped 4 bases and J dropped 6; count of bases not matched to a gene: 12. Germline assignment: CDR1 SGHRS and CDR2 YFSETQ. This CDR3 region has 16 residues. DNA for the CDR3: TGCGCCAGCAGCGGCCCGCGGGACAGGGGAGGTGCTGAAGCTTTCTTT. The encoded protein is CASSGPRDRGGAEAFF.

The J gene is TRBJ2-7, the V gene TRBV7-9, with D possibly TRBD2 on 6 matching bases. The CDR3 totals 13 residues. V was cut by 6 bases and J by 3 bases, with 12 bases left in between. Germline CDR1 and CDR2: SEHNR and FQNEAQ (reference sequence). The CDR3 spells CASRGLGGYEQYV. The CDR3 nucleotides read TGTGCCAGCAGGGGACTTGGGGGCTACGAGCAGTACGTC.

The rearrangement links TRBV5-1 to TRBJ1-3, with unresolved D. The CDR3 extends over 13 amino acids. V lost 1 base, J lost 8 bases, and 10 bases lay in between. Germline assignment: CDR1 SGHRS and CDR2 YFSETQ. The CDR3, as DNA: TGCGCCAGCAGCTTGCACGGTGTTGACACCATATATTTT. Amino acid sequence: CASSLHGVDTIYF. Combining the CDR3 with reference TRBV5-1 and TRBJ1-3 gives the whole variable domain KAGVTQTPRYLIKTRGQQVTLSCSPISGHRSVSWYQQTPGQGLQFLFEYFSETQRNKGNFPGRFSGRQFSNSRSEMNVSTLELGDSALYLCASSLHGVDTIYFGEGSWLTVV.

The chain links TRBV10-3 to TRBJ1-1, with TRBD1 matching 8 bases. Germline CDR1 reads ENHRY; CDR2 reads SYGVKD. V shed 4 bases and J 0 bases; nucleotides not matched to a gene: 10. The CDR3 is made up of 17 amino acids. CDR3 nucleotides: TGTGCCATCAGTGTAGGCACAGGGGGGGGTATGAACACTGAAGCTTTCTTT. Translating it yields CAISVGTGGGMNTEAFF.

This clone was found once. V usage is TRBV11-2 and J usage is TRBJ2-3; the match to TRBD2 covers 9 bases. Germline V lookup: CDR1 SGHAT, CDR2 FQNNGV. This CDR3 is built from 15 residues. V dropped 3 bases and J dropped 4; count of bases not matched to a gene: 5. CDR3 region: CASSFLRGGADTQYF. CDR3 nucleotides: TGTGCCAGCAGCTTCCTGCGGGGGGGGGCAGATACGCAGTATTTT.

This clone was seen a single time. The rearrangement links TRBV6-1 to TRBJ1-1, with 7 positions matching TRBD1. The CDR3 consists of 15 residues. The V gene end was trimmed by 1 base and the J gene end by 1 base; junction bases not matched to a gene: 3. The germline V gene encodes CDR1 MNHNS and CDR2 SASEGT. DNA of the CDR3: TGTGCCAGCAGTGAAGGACAGGGATGGAACACTGAAGCTTTCTTT. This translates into CASSEGQGWNTEAFF.

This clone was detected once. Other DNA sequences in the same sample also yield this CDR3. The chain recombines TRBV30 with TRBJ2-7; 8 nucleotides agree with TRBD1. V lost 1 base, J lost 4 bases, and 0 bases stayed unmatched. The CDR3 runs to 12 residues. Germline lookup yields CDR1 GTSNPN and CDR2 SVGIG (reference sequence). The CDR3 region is CAWSGQGYEQYF. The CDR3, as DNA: TGTGCCTGGAGTGGACAGGGGTACGAGCAGTACTTC. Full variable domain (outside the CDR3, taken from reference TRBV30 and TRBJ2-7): SQTIHQWPATLVQPVGSPLSLECTVEGTSNPNLYWYRQAAGRGLQLLFYSVGIGQISSEVPQNLSASRPQDRQFILSSKKLLLSDSGFYLCAWSGQGYEQYFGPGTRLTVT.

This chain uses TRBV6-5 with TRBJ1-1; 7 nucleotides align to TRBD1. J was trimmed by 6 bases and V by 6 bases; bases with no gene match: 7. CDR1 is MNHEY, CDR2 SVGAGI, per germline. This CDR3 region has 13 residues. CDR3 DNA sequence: TGTGCCAGCAGCTTGGGACAGAGATCTGAAGCTTTCTTT. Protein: CASSLGQRSEAFF.